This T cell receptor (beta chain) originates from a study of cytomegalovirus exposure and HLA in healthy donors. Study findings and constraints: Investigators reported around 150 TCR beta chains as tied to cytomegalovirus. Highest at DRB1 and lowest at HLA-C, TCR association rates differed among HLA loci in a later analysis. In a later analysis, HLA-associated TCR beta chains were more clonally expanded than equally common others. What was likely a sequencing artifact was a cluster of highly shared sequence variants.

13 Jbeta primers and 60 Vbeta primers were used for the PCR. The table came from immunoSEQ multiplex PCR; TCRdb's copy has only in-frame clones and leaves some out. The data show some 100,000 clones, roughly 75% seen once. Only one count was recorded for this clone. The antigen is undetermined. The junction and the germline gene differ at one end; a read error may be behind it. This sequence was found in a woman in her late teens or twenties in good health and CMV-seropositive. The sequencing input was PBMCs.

Here the CDR3 reads CASSYSSARNIQYF. The CDR3 DNA reads TGTGCCAGCAGTTACTCGTCTGCCAGAAACATTCAGTACTTC. The V and J genes are TRBV6-5 and TRBJ2-4, with D unclear. CDR1 MNHEY and CDR2 SVGAGI come from the germline V gene. The CDR3 runs 14 residues.